This entry lists 9 T cell receptor beta chains sequenced from one sample in a study of T-cell reconstitution after alpha-beta-depleted transplantation in children. Molecular barcoding with unique molecular identifiers was used for the TCRbeta library. TCRdb reprocessed the PCR reads via MiXCR and lists one record per CDR3 protein. The sample shows 360,000 or so distinct CDR3 sequences, 20% of them seen only once. Sequenced here: PBMCs from the stem cell graft donor, sampled from the stem cell graft. Receptors were obtained from a human donor who donated a stem cell graft to a child with acute myeloid leukemia.

The sample holds a few counts of this clonotype. The chain couples TRBV12-5 to TRBJ2-1; D gene ambiguous. Trimming stripped 0 bases from V and 10 bases from J, with 4 bases between. Germline V CDR1 and CDR2: LGHNT, FRNRAP. This CDR3 is 11 amino acids long. DNA for the CDR3: TGTGCTAGTGGTTTGGTTCGGGAGCAGTTCTTC. It codes for CASGLVREQFF.

This clonotype has just a few counts. The chain is built from TRBV15 and TRBJ2-3; D call uncertain. The CDR3 totals 16 residues. The germline V and J ends were trimmed by 5 bases and 0 bases, with 15 bases remaining between them. Germline assignment: CDR1 LNHNV and CDR2 YYDKDF (reference sequence). The CDR3 DNA reads TGTGCCACCAGCGAAGATCCAAGTCCTAGCACAGATACGCAGTATTTT. Its translation is CATSEDPSPSTDTQYF.

This clonotype has only one observation. The gene calls are TRBV9 and TRBJ2-1; D is unclear. Trimming left V 0 bases short and J 0 bases short, with 7 bases between. Germline-derived CDR1 and CDR2 are SGDLS and YYNGEE. This CDR3 is built from 15 residues. The CDR3 DNA follows: TGTGCCAGCAGCGTAGAAAGGGACTCCTACAATGAGCAGTTCTTC. Translated: CASSVERDSYNEQFF.

This rearrangement joins TRBV5-5 to TRBJ2-3; 9 bases map to TRBD2. CDR3 size: 15 residues. Germline assignment: CDR1 SGHKS and CDR2 YYEKEE (reference sequence). V lost 3 bases and J lost 7; bases outside the gene matches: 9. This CDR3 reads CASSYGNSGSNTQYF. CDR3 sequence (DNA): TGTGCCAGCAGCTATGGGAATAGCGGGAGTAATACGCAGTATTTT.

This sequence joins TRBV6-2 or TRBV6-3 and TRBJ2-6, with 8 positions matching TRBD2. Germline values: CDR1 MNHEY, CDR2 SVGEGT. The CDR3 sequence is 20 residues long. V trimming: 2 bases; J trimming: 0 bases; junction bases outside the gene matches: 12. Here the CDR3 reads CASSYTLTSGAFSGANVLTF. The CDR3 DNA follows: TGTGCCAGCAGTTACACCCTAACTAGCGGAGCCTTCTCTGGGGCCAACGTCCTGACTTTC.

The chain combines TRBV18 with TRBJ1-4, with D hard to call. V was pared by 3 bases and J by 4 bases, with 6 bases between. Germline CDR1 and CDR2: KGHSH and LQKENI. There are 13 residues in the CDR3. CDR3 in amino acids: CASSPEHNEKLFF. The CDR3 DNA follows: TGTGCCAGCTCACCCGAACATAATGAAAAACTGTTTTTT.

The chain is built from TRBV5-1 and TRBJ1-2; 10 nucleotides match TRBD1. Germline CDR1 and CDR2: SGHRS and YFSETQ. This CDR3 region has 16 residues. V dropped 2 bases and J dropped 10; count of bases not matched to a gene: 14. The CDR3 nucleotides read TGCGCCAGCAGCTTCCCCTCGGGACAGGGGTCTGATGTCTACACCTTC. It encodes CASSFPSGQGSDVYTF.

V gene TRBV12-3 or TRBV12-4 combines with J gene TRBJ1-4, with unresolved D. The germline V and J ends were trimmed by 3 bases and 0 bases, with 5 bases remaining between them. This CDR3 spans 14 amino acids. The CDR3 sequence: CASSFRSTNEKLFF. The DNA of the CDR3 is TGTGCCAGCAGTTTCAGATCAACTAATGAAAAACTGTTTTTT.

Ten or more counts support this clonotype. The chain combines TRBV7-2 with TRBJ1-6; 7 bases fit TRBD1. V gave up 5 bases and J gave up 4 bases; unmatched junction bases: 2. This CDR3 has 14 residues. Germline V gene sequence: CDR1 SGHTA, CDR2 FQGNSA. The CDR3 sequence is CASSPRGYNSPLHF. The DNA for the CDR3 is TGTGCCAGCAGCCCCAGGGGGTATAATTCACCCCTCCACTTT. Full variable domain (missing parts from reference TRBV7-2 and TRBJ1-6): GAGVSQSPSNKVTEKGKDVELRCDPISGHTALYWYRQSLGQGLEFLIYFQGNSAPDKSGLPSDRFSAERTGGSVSTLTIQRTQQEDSAVYLCASSPRGYNSPLHFGNGTRLTVT.